The 15 T cell receptor beta chains in this list originate from one sample, sequenced in a study of T cells after yellow fever vaccination. One entry per CDR3 protein, called by TCRdb with MiXCR from the 5' RACE reads. The repertoire holds 450,000 to 650,000 distinct CDR3 sequences, with about a fifth as singletons. The source was PBMCs, collected roughly 20 days after the first yellow fever vaccination. The source is a man younger than 35 who received the YFV17D yellow fever vaccine.

The V and J genes are TRBV10-2 and TRBJ1-1, with D hard to call. This CDR3 comprises 15 residues. CDR1 and CDR2 from the germline V gene are WSHSY and SAAADI. Trimming shortened V by 4 bases and J by 2 bases, and 14 bases separated the two germline ends. The DNA for the CDR3 is TGCGCCAGCAGTGTCGAGGCTGTCCTTAACACTGAAGCTTTCTTT. It yields the protein CASSVEAVLNTEAFF.

In this sample, this clonotype turned up a few times. The J gene is TRBJ2-7, the V gene TRBV5-1; 10 positions match TRBD2. In germline, CDR1 is SGHRS, CDR2 YFSETQ. V shed 4 bases, J shed 3 bases, and the junction held 7 bases outside the gene matches. CDR3 length equals 15 residues. CDR3 sequence: CASSQGLADFYEQYF. CDR3 nucleotides: TGCGCCAGCAGCCAAGGACTAGCGGACTTCTACGAGCAGTACTTC.

This clonotype was picked up a small number of times. This chain uses TRBV7-2 with TRBJ1-2, with D tentatively TRBD1 (5 bases). The ends were cut back, 4 bases at V and 5 bases at J, with 14 bases in the middle. Germline V gene sequence: CDR1 SGHTA, CDR2 FQGNSA. This CDR3 spans 14 amino acids. CDR3 residues: CASSSRQNPYGYTF. The CDR3 DNA is TGTGCCAGCAGCTCCCGACAGAACCCTTATGGCTACACCTTC.

V gene TRBV18 combines with J gene TRBJ2-7, with TRBD2 matching over 9 bases. V lost 6 bases, J lost 2 bases, and 8 bases stayed unmatched. CDR3 length: 15 residues. Germline V gives CDR1 KGHSH, CDR2 LQKENI. The chain's CDR3 is CASSQLTSGTYEQYF. CDR3 sequence (DNA): TGTGCCAGCTCGCAACTGACTAGCGGCACCTACGAGCAGTACTTC.

The rearrangement uses TRBV7-2 and TRBJ2-3; D not resolved. The CDR3 length is 14 residues. Between the trimmed V and J ends, which lost 1 base and 3 bases, there was a span of 8 bases. In germline, CDR1 is SGHTA, CDR2 FQGNSA. The CDR3 coding sequence is TGTGCCAGCAGCTTAGGTGACATGACAGATACGCAGTATTTT. It translates to CASSLGDMTDTQYF. Variable domain in full (rest from reference TRBV7-2 and TRBJ2-3): GAGVSQSPSNKVTEKGKDVELRCDPISGHTALYWYRQSLGQGLEFLIYFQGNSAPDKSGLPSDRFSAERTGGSVSTLTIQRTQQEDSAVYLCASSLGDMTDTQYFGPGTRLTVL.

CDR3 bases: TGTGCCAGCAGCCCAACACAGGGGTTCTACGAGCAGTACTTC. Protein: CASSPTQGFYEQYF. The chain combines TRBV11-2 with TRBJ2-7; TRBD1 matches 7 bases. This CDR3 is 14 amino acids long. After removal of 5 bases from V and 3 bases from J, the junction contained 7 bases not matched to a gene. CDR1 is SGHAT, CDR2 FQNNGV, per germline.

V and J are TRBV9 and TRBJ1-1; D is undetermined. CDR1 and CDR2 (germline): SGDLS, YYNGEE. The CDR3 is 13 amino acids. Deletions cut 0 bases from V and 8 bases from J, with 11 bases between. CDR3 residues: CASSVASAGEAFF. As DNA, the CDR3 is TGTGCCAGCAGCGTAGCCTCTGCCGGGGAAGCTTTCTTT. Combining the CDR3 with reference TRBV9 and TRBJ1-1 gives the whole variable domain DSGVTQTPKHLITATGQRVTLRCSPRSGDLSVYWYQQSLDQGLQFLIQYYNGEERAKGNILERFSAQQFPDLHSELNLSSLELGDSALYFCASSVASAGEAFFGQGTRLTVV.

This clonotype is judged medium-sized. The chain links TRBV5-1 to TRBJ2-7; D remains unclear. Germline CDR1 reads SGHRS; CDR2 reads YFSETQ. V was pared by 0 bases and J by 2 bases, with 6 bases between. There are 13 residues in the CDR3. Written as DNA, the CDR3 is TGCGCCAGCAGCTTGGACGAAGCCTACGAGCAGTACTTC. Protein: CASSLDEAYEQYF.

The chain carries TRBV7-9 and TRBJ2-6; a possible D gene is TRBD2 (5 bases). The germline V gene has CDR1 SEHNR and CDR2 FQNEAQ (reference sequence). CDR3 length: 15 residues. Trimming pared 5 bases from V and 4 bases from J, leaving 12 bases between. CDR3 amino acids: CASSAGGGGANVLTF. CDR3 nucleotides: TGTGCCAGCAGCGCTGGAGGTGGAGGGGCCAACGTCCTGACTTTC.

Many counts were recorded for this clonotype. The gene calls are TRBV7-2 and TRBJ2-1; D not certain. Trimming cost V 0 bases and J 7 bases, with 16 bases left between them. The CDR3 has 16 residues. Germline assignment: CDR1 SGHTA and CDR2 FQGNSA. CDR3 protein: CASSLARLEGENEQFF. CDR3 sequence (DNA): TGTGCCAGCAGCTTAGCCCGTCTAGAAGGTGAGAATGAGCAGTTCTTC.

The V and J genes are TRBV20-1 and TRBJ2-1; D tentatively reads TRBD1 or TRBD2 (5 bases each). Trimming shortened V by 0 bases and J by 7 bases, and 13 bases separated the two germline ends. Germline assignment: CDR1 DFQATT and CDR2 SNEGSKA (reference sequence). The CDR3 extends over 14 amino acids. The CDR3: CSARDIEGYNEQFF. CDR3 coding DNA: TGCAGTGCTAGAGATATAGAGGGGTATAATGAGCAGTTCTTC.

Only a few counts were recorded for this clonotype. The rearrangement links TRBV11-1 to TRBJ2-3, with D possibly matching TRBD1 (6 bases). CDR1 is SGHAT and CDR2 is FQDESV in the germline V gene (reference sequence). V lost 5 bases, J lost 5 bases, and 17 bases lay in between. The CDR3 runs 15 residues. The DNA of the CDR3 is TGTGCCAGCAGCCCTTACTGGGGGCTAAGAGATACGCAGTATTTT. This codes for CASSPYWGLRDTQYF.

The chain recombines TRBV10-3 with TRBJ2-5; 9 nucleotides line up with TRBD1. Germline trimming cut 0 bases from V and 4 bases from J; bases unmatched to any gene: 3. Germline CDR1 and CDR2: ENHRY and SYGVKD. The CDR3 has 15 residues. As DNA, the CDR3 is TGTGCCATCAGTGAGTCGACAGGGGGTTTAGAGACCCAGTACTTC. It translates to CAISESTGGLETQYF.

This clonotype was observed a handful of times. V and J are TRBV15 and TRBJ2-7, with 8 positions matching TRBD2. With 8 bases clipped from V and 0 bases from J, the junction kept 6 bases outside the gene matches. Germline V gene sequence: CDR1 LNHNV, CDR2 YYDKDF (reference sequence). The CDR3 loop spans 14 amino acids. Written as DNA, the CDR3 is TGTGCCACCGCGACTAGCGCTAACTCCTACGAGCAGTACTTC. Amino acids: CATATSANSYEQYF.

This chain connects TRBV11-2 to TRBJ1-2; TRBD1 aligns across 7 bases. The CDR3 runs 12 residues. The J segment lost 7 bases and the V segment lost 4 bases, leaving 3 bases of the junction unmatched. Germline V CDR1 and CDR2: SGHAT, FQNNGV. The CDR3 is CASSSPGGGYTF. The CDR3 region has the DNA TGTGCCAGCAGCTCCCCAGGGGGTGGCTACACCTTC.